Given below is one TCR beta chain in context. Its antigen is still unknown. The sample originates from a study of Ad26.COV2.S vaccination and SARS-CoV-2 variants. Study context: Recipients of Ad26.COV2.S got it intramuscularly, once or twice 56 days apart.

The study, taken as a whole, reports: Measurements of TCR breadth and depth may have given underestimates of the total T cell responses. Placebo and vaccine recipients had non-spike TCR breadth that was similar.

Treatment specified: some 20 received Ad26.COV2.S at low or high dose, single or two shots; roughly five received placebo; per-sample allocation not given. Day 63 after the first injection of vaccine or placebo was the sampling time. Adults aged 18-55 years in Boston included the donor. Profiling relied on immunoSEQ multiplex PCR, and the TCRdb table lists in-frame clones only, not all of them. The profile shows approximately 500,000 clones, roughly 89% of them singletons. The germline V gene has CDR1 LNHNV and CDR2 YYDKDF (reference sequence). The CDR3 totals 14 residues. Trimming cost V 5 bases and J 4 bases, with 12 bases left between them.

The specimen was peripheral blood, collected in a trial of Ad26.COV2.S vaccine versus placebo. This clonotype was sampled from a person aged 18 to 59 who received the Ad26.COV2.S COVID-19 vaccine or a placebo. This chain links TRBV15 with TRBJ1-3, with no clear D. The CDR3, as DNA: TGTGCCACCAGCGGGAGGTTCGTCGGAAACACCATATATTTT. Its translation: CATSGRFVGNTIYF.